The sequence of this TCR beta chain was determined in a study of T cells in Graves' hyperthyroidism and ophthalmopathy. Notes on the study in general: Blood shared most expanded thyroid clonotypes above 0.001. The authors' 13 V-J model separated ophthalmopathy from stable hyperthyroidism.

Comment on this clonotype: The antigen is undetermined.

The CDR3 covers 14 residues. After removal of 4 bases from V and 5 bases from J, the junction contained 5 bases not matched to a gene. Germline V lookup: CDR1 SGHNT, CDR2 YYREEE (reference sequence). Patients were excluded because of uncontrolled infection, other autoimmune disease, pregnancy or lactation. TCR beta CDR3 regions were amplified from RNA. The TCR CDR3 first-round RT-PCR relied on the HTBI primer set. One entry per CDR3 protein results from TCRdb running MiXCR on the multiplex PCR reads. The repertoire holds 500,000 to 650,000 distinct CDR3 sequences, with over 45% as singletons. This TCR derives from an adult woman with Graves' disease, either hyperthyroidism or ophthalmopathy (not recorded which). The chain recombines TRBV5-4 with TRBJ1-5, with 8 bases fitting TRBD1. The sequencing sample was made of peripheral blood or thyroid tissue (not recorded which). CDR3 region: CASSRQGKDQPQHF. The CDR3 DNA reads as TGTGCCAGCAGCAGACAGGGGAAGGATCAGCCCCAGCATTTT.